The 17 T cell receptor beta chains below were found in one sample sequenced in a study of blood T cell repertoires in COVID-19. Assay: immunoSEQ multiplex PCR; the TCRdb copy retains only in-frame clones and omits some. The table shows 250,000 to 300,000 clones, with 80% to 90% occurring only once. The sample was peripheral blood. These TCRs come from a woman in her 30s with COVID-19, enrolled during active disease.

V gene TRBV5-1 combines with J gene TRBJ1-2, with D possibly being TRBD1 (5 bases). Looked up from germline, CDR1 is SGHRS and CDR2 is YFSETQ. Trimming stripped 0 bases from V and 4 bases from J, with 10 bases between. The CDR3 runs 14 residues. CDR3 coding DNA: TGCGCCAGCAGCTTGGCTGGGACTTTCTATGGCTACACCTTC. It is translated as CASSLAGTFYGYTF.

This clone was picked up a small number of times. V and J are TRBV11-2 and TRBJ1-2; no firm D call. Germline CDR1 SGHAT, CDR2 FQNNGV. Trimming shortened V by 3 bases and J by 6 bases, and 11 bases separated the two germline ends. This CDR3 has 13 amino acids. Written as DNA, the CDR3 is TGTGCCAGCAGCTTGGGGTTCGGGGATGGCTACACCTTC. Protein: CASSLGFGDGYTF.

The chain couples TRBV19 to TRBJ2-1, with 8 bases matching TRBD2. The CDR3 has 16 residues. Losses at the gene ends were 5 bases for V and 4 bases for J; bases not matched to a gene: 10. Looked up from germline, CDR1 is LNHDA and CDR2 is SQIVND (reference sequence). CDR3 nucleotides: TGTGCCAGTAGTCCCTTCTCGGGGGGGCTTTACAATGAGCAGTTCTTC. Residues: CASSPFSGGLYNEQFF.

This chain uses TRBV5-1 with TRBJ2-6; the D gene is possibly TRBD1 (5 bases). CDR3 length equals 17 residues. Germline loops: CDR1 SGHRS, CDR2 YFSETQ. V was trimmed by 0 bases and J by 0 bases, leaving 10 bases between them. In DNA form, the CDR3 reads TGCGCCAGCAGCTTGGTAAGGGGTTACTCTGGGGCCAACGTCCTGACTTTC. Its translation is CASSLVRGYSGANVLTF.

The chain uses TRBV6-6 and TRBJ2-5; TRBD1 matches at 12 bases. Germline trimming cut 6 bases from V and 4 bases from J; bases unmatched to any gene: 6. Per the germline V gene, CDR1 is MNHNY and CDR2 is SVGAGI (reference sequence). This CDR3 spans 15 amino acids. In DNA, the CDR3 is TGTGCCAGCAGGCTGGGACAGGGGGCTGGAGAGACCCAGTACTTC. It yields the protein CASRLGQGAGETQYF.

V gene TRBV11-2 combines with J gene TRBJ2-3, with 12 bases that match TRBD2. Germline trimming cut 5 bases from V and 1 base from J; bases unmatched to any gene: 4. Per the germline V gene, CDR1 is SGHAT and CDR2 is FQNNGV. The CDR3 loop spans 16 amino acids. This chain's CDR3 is CASSARTSGGTDTQYF. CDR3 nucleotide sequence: TGTGCCAGCAGCGCTCGGACTAGCGGGGGCACAGATACGCAGTATTTT.

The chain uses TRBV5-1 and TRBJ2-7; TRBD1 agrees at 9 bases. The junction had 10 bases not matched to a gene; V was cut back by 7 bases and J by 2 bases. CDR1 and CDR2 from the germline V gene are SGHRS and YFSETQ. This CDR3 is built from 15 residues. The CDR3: CASQNTGGLTYEQYF. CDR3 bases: TGCGCCAGCCAGAACACAGGGGGCTTAACCTACGAGCAGTACTTC.

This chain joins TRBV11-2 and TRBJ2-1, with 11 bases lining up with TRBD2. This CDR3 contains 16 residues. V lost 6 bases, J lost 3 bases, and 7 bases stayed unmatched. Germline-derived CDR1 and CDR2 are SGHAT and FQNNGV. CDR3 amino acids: CASRRIAGGLYNEQFF. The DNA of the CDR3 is TGTGCCAGCAGGAGAATAGCGGGGGGGCTCTACAATGAGCAGTTCTTC.

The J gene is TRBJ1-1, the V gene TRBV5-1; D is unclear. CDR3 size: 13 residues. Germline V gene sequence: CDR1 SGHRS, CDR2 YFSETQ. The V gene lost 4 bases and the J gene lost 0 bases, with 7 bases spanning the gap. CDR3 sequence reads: CASSSNMNTEAFF. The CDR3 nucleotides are TGCGCCAGCAGCAGTAACATGAACACTGAAGCTTTCTTT.

CDR3 coding DNA: TGCGCCAGCAGCCAAGATTATACCGGTCTCCCAACTGCAGAGACCCAGTACTTC. This translates into CASSQDYTGLPTAETQYF. The chain carries TRBV4-1 and TRBJ2-5, with no clear D. The CDR3 totals 18 residues. Trimming cost V 0 bases and J 4 bases, with 21 bases left between them. Germline CDR1 and CDR2: MGHRA and YSYEKL.

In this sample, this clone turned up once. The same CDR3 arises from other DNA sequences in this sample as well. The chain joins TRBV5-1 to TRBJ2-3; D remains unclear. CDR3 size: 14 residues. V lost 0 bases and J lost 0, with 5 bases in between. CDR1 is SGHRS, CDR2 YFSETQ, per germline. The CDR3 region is CASSLGGSTDTQYF. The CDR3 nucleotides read TGCGCCAGCAGCTTGGGAGGCAGCACAGATACGCAGTATTTT.

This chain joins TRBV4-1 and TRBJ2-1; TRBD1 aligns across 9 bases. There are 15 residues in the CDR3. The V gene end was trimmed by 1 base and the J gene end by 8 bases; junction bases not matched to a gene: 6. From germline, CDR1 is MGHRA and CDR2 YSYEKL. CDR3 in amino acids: CASSQVGQGAYEQFF. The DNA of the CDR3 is TGCGCCAGCAGCCAAGTGGGACAGGGTGCATATGAGCAGTTCTTC.

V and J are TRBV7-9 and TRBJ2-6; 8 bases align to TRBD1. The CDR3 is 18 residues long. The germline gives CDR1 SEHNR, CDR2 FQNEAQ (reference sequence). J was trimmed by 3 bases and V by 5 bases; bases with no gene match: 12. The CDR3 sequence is CASSPRVQGARGANVLTF. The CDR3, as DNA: TGTGCCAGCAGCCCTAGAGTCCAGGGGGCGCGTGGGGCCAACGTCCTGACTTTC.

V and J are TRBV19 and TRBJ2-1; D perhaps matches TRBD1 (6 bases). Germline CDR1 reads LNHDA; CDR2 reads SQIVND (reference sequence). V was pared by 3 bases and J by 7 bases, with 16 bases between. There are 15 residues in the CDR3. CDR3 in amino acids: CASSIRTDARNEQFF. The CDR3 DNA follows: TGTGCCAGTAGTATCCGGACAGACGCAAGGAATGAGCAGTTCTTC. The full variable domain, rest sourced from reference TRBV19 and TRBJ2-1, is DGGITQSPKYLFRKEGQNVTLSCEQNLNHDAMYWYRQDPGQGLRLIYYSQIVNDFQKGDIAEGYSVSREKKESFPLTVTSAQKNPTAFYLCASSIRTDARNEQFFGPGTRLTVL.

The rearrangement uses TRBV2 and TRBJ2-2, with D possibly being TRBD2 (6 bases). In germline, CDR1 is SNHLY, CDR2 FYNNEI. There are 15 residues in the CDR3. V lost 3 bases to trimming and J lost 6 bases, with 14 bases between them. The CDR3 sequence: CASSDYTSQSGELFF. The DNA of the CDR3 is TGTGCCAGCAGTGACTACACTAGCCAGTCCGGGGAGCTGTTTTTT.

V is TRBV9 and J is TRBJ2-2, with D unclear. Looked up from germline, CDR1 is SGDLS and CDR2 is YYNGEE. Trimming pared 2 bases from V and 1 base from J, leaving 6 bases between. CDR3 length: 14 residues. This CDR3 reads CASSVSVNTGELFF. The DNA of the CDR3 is TGTGCCAGCAGCGTTTCAGTGAACACCGGGGAGCTGTTTTTT. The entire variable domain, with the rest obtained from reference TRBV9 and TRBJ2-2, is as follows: DSGVTQTPKHLITATGQRVTLRCSPRSGDLSVYWYQQSLDQGLQFLIQYYNGEERAKGNILERFSAQQFPDLHSELNLSSLELGDSALYFCASSVSVNTGELFFGEGSRLTVL.

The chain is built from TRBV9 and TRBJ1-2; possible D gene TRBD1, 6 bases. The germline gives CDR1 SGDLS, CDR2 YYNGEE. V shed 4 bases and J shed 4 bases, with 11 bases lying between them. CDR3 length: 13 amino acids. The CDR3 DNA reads TGTGCCAGCAGCACAAACAGGGCCTATGGCTACACCTTC. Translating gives CASSTNRAYGYTF.